The sequence of this T cell receptor beta chain was determined in a study of T cells in Graves' hyperthyroidism and ophthalmopathy. Study results and limitations: Most thyroid clonotypes with frequency above 0.001 were detected in blood.

The germline V and J ends were trimmed by 5 bases and 4 bases, with 8 bases remaining between them. This CDR3 contains 13 residues. Germline V lookup: CDR1 MDHEN, CDR2 SYDVKM. This clonotype showed up just a few times. Its specificity is unknown. The investigators amplified TCR beta CDR3 regions from RNA transcripts. An initial round of RT-PCR targeting the TCR CDR3 relied on the HTBI primer set. Each CDR3 protein is one row after TCRdb ran MiXCR on the multiplex PCR reads. The sample comprises 300,000 to 400,000 distinct CDR3 sequences, approximately 14% of which are singletons, and 11% rests with the top ten.

This receptor was obtained from a woman aged 55-75 years with Graves' hyperthyroidism. V and J are TRBV28 and TRBJ2-2; D gene uncertain. Sequenced: blood. The CDR3 reads CASSLDFTGELFF. CDR3 DNA sequence: TGTGCCAGCAGTCTCGACTTCACCGGGGAGCTGTTTTTT. Supplemented by reference TRBV28 and TRBJ2-2, the full variable domain reads DVKVTQSSRYLVKRTGEKVFLECVQDMDHENMFWYRQDPGLGLRLIYFSYDVKMKEKGDIPEGYSVSREKKERFSLILESASTNQTSMYLCASSLDFTGELFFGEGSRLTVL.